This entry concerns a single T cell receptor (beta chain). This entry belongs to a study of cytomegalovirus exposure and HLA in healthy donors. The length of the CDR3 is 17 residues. In germline, CDR1 is SGHRS, CDR2 YFSETQ. V lost 1 base, J lost 7 bases, and 12 bases stayed unmatched. Both 60 Vbeta primers and 13 Jbeta primers went into the PCR. Generated by immunoSEQ multiplex PCR, the TCRdb table keeps only in-frame clones and is missing some. Of more than 90,000 clones listed, about 76% are singletons. The rearrangement joins TRBV5-1 to TRBJ2-1, with 9 bases matching TRBD2. This TCR was recovered from a woman aged 70-85 years in good health and CMV-seropositive. The sequenced material came from PBMCs. CDR3 in amino acids: CASSLRPREGPQNEQFF. The CDR3, as DNA: TGCGCCAGCAGCTTGCGTCCGCGGGAGGGCCCTCAGAATGAGCAGTTCTTC.